This record looks at one TCR beta chain sequence and its context. In TCRdb, the reads were re-called with MiXCR into one record per CDR3 protein. The sample lists about 300,000 distinct CDR3 sequences; about a tenth were seen once. This sample was included in a study of T cell repertoires in cytomegalovirus infection. The CDR3 has 14 residues. Germline V gene data show CDR1 as SGHTA and CDR2 as FQGNSA. The V gene lost 2 bases and the J gene lost 12 bases, with 17 bases spanning the gap. V is TRBV7-2 and J is TRBJ2-1; D gene unclear. The receptor was isolated from a human donor in good health (CMV status not recorded). Some clones in this sample may be carry-over from other donors' samples. The source material was PBMCs. The DNA of the CDR3 is TGTGCCAGCAGCTTAAGTCGTGGGCAGGTCAGGCAGTTCTTC. Translation gives CASSLSRGQVRQFF.